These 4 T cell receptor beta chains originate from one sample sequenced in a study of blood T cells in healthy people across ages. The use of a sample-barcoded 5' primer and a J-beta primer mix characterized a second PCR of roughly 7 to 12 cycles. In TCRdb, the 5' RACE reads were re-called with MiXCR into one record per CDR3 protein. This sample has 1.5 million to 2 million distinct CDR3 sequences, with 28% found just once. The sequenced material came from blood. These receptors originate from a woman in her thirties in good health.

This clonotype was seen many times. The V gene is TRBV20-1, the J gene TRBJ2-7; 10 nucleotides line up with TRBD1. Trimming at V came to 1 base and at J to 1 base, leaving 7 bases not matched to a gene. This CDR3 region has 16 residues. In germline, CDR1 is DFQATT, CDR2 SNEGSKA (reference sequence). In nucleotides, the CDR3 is TGCAGTGCTAGAGTTCCGGGACAGGGGAAATCCTACGAGCAGTACTTC. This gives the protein CSARVPGQGKSYEQYF.

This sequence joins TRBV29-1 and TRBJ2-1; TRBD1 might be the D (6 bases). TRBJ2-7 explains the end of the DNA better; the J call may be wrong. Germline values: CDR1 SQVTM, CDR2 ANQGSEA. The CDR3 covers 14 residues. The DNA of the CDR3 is TGCAGCGTTCAGATGGACAGCTCCTACAATGAGCAGTACTTC. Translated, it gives CSVQMDSSYNEQYF.

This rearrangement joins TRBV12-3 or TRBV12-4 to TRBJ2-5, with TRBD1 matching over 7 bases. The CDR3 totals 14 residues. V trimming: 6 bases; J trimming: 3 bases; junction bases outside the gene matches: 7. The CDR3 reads CASSPPDREETQYF. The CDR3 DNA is TGTGCCAGCAGCCCCCCCGACAGGGAAGAGACCCAGTACTTC.

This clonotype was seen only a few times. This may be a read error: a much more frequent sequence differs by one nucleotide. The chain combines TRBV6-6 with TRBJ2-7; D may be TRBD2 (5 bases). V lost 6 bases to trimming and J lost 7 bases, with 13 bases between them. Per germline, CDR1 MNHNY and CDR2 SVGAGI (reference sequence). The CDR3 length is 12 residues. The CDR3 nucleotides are TGTGCCAGCAGCCCGGACTCCAATGAGCAGTACTTC. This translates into CASSPDSNEQYF.